A single sample is the source of the 11 T cell receptor beta chains below, sequenced in a study of early T cells in non-severe SARS-CoV-2 infection. Using its own MiXCR run on the 5' RACE reads, TCRdb lists one record per CDR3 protein. The sample holds fewer than 110,000 distinct CDR3 sequences, over 8.5% seen once. The source material was whole blood. The receptors derive from an adult who was a healthcare worker with PCR-confirmed SARS-CoV-2 infection or an uninfected control (not recorded which).

This rearrangement joins TRBV20-1 to TRBJ1-4; D is ambiguous. This CDR3 region has 12 residues. V was pared by 2 bases and J by 5 bases, with 6 bases between. Germline V CDR1 and CDR2: DFQATT, SNEGSKA (reference sequence). CDR3 sequence reads: CSARLINEKLFF. The CDR3 bases are TGCAGTGCTAGATTAATAAATGAAAAACTGTTTTTT.

This clonotype turned up a few times. The rearrangement uses TRBV4-1 and TRBJ2-5, with 8 bases identical to TRBD1. V was pared by 3 bases and J by 5 bases, with 11 bases of the junction left unmatched. The CDR3 consists of 16 residues. Germline assignment: CDR1 MGHRA and CDR2 YSYEKL. The CDR3 coding sequence is TGCGCCAGCAGCCATAAAAACCCTCACAGGGGGGAGACCCAGTACTTC. Residues: CASSHKNPHRGETQYF.

V is TRBV10-2 and J is TRBJ2-1; 9 bases map to TRBD2. The trim removed 8 bases at V and 5 bases at J, leaving 7 bases unmatched. The length of the CDR3 is 14 residues. CDR1 and CDR2 (germline): WSHSY, SAAADI. CDR3 sequence reads: CASSGTSRDNEQFF. The CDR3 DNA follows: TGCGCCAGCTCCGGGACTAGCAGAGACAATGAGCAGTTCTTC.

The rearrangement joins TRBV28 to TRBJ2-5; 7 nucleotides align to TRBD2. Germline V gene sequence: CDR1 MDHEN, CDR2 SYDVKM. This CDR3 region has 12 residues. Losses at the gene ends were 7 bases for V and 6 bases for J; bases not matched to a gene: 5. Here the CDR3 reads CASKERDKTQYF. In DNA form, the CDR3 reads TGTGCCAGCAAGGAGCGGGATAAGACCCAGTACTTC.

Ten or more counts support this clonotype. The chain is built from TRBV7-6 and TRBJ2-2; no clear D gene. The CDR3 is 12 residues long. From germline, CDR1 is SGHVS and CDR2 FNYEAQ. Trimming shortened V by 1 base and J by 7 bases, and 4 bases separated the two germline ends. In DNA, the CDR3 is TGTGCCAGCAGCTTAGACATCGGGGAGCTGTTTTTT. This translates into CASSLDIGELFF. Based on the CDR3 plus reference TRBV7-6 and TRBJ2-2, the full variable domain is GAGVSQSPRYKVTKRGQDVALRCDPISGHVSLYWYRQALGQGPEFLTYFNYEAQQDKSGLPNDRFSAERPEGSISTLTIQRTEQRDSAMYRCASSLDIGELFFGEGSRLTVL.

This clonotype occurred many times. V and J are TRBV7-9 and TRBJ2-1; 7 bases align to TRBD2. The CDR3 covers 13 residues. CDR1 and CDR2 from the germline V gene are SEHNR and FQNEAQ (reference sequence). With V trimmed by 5 bases and J by 10 bases, 8 bases remained unmatched. The CDR3 sequence: CASSEGLVGEQFF. CDR3 in DNA: TGTGCCAGCAGCGAAGGACTAGTTGGGGAGCAGTTCTTC.

Details on this clonotype: A much larger clone differs by one base, so this may be a read error. The chain links TRBV15 to TRBJ1-6, with D uncertain. Trimming removed 1 base from V and 0 bases from J, with 10 bases in between. Germline values: CDR1 LNHNV, CDR2 YYDKDF (reference sequence). The CDR3 spans 17 residues. CDR3: CATSRGMEVSYNSPLHF. Here the CDR3 DNA reads TGTGCCACCAGCAGAGGGATGGAAGTCTCCTATAATTCACCCCTCCACTTT.

Ten or more counts support this clonotype. The CDR3 region is CASSIMGKGEQFF. The CDR3 coding sequence is TGTGCCAGTAGTATAATGGGAAAGGGTGAGCAGTTCTTC. The chain carries TRBV19 and TRBJ2-1; D not certain. CDR1 is LNHDA, CDR2 SQIVND, per germline (reference sequence). V was cut by 2 bases and J by 9 bases, with 11 bases left in between. CDR3 length equals 13 residues.

This clonotype was detected ten times or more. This chain uses TRBV11-2 with TRBJ2-7, with 9 bases fitting TRBD2. This CDR3 comprises 15 residues. V trimming: 1 base; J trimming: 2 bases; junction bases outside the gene matches: 3. Germline-derived CDR1 and CDR2 are SGHAT and FQNNGV. The CDR3 DNA sequence: TGTGCCAGCAGCTTAGCTGCTAGCGGGGCCTACGAGCAGTACTTC. Translating gives CASSLAASGAYEQYF.

In its sample, this clonotype was seen a few times. The gene calls are TRBV7-2 and TRBJ2-2; D is ambiguous. Trimming took 3 bases from V and 7 from J, leaving 9 bases between them. The CDR3 runs to 13 residues. CDR1 SGHTA and CDR2 FQGNSA come from the germline V gene. CDR3 DNA: TGTGCCAGCAGCTTCGACTTGGTCGGGGAGCTGTTTTTT. As protein: CASSFDLVGELFF.

This clonotype was seen many times. The chain has TRBV6-5 and TRBJ1-2; 7 bases are a match to TRBD1. Germline V gene data show CDR1 as MNHEY and CDR2 as SVGAGI. This CDR3 is built from 11 residues. After removal of 6 bases from V and 6 bases from J, the junction contained 1 base not matched to a gene. The CDR3 DNA follows: TGTGCCAGCAGAACAGGGGATGGCTACACCTTC. It translates to CASRTGDGYTF.